This TCR beta chain is drawn from a study of cytomegalovirus exposure and HLA in healthy donors. Notes on the study in general: Among TCR beta chains of equal frequency, HLA-associated ones were more clonally expanded in a later analysis. There were 150 or so TCR beta chains listed as cytomegalovirus-associated. A later analysis linked a missense DCLRE1C variant to TCR beta V- and J-gene trimming. Analysis performed later found about 17,000 TCR beta sequences associated with HLA alleles at 0.05 false discovery rate.

Germline V gene sequence: CDR1 MDHEN, CDR2 SYDVKM. Trimming pared 5 bases from V and 1 base from J, leaving 14 bases between. The CDR3 has 15 amino acids. The PCR was carried out with 60 Vbeta primers and 13 Jbeta primers. The repertoire was sequenced with immunoSEQ multiplex PCR; TCRdb's copy has only in-frame clones and lacks some. The data show roughly 80,000 clones, 70% to 75% seen once. On this clone: Its specificity is not known.

The sequenced sample consisted of PBMCs. This receptor was taken from a woman aged 45 to 65 in good health and CMV-seropositive. The chain combines TRBV28 with TRBJ1-1, with D unresolved. The CDR3 region has the DNA TGTGCCAGCAGTGCCGGGTCGCTGGGGAACACTGAAGCTTTCTTT. The encoded protein is CASSAGSLGNTEAFF.